The 18 T cell receptor beta chains presented below share a single source sample, sequenced in a study of human T cells and chemical hapten exposure. TCRdb reanalysed the RACE reads using MiXCR and keeps one entry per CDR3 protein. Among approximately 90,000 distinct CDR3 sequences listed, 6.5% to 10% were seen once. Indicated time point: pre-sensitization, week 0. The sample's treatment: therapeutic diphenylcyclopropenone sensitization with weekly scalp DPC. The source was whole blood, collected in connection with sensitization to the hapten diphenylcyclopropenone (DPC). The receptors originated from a man aged 35 to 55 with alopecia areata. Some clones in this sample may be carry-over from other donors' samples.

A few counts support this clonotype. The chain links TRBV4-3 to TRBJ2-7; the D is unclear. Trimming shortened V by 1 base and J by 2 bases, and 6 bases separated the two germline ends. CDR3 length: 13 amino acids. In germline, CDR1 is LGHNA, CDR2 YSLEER. The CDR3 sequence is CASSQGRAYEQYF. CDR3 coding DNA: TGCGCCAGCAGCCAAGGCCGGGCCTACGAGCAGTACTTC.

This clonotype was counted at least ten times. The chain couples TRBV29-1 to TRBJ2-7; no firm D call. Germline CDR1 reads SQVTM; CDR2 reads ANQGSEA. The CDR3 has 12 amino acids. Trimming stripped 2 bases from V and 1 base from J, with 6 bases between. The CDR3 DNA sequence: TGCAGCGTTGAAACGGATTCCTACGAGCAGTACTTC. Amino acid sequence: CSVETDSYEQYF.

At least ten counts were recorded for this clonotype. The chain carries TRBV2 and TRBJ2-2; TRBD2 matches 9 bases. CDR3 size: 15 residues. The V gene end was trimmed by 2 bases and the J gene end by 4 bases; junction bases not matched to a gene: 2. Germline V gene sequence: CDR1 SNHLY, CDR2 FYNNEI. For the CDR3, the DNA is TGTGCCAGCAGTGAACTAGCGGGAAGCACCGGGGAGCTGTTTTTT. This gives the protein CASSELAGSTGELFF.

The chain is built from TRBV6-2 or TRBV6-3 and TRBJ2-7; TRBD2 might be the D (5 bases). Germline assignment: CDR1 MNHEY and CDR2 SVGEGT. CDR3 length: 16 amino acids. V dropped 0 bases and J dropped 8 bases, with 20 bases sitting between them. The CDR3 sequence: CASSYSELEANPQQYF. The CDR3 DNA is TGTGCCAGCAGTTACTCTGAACTAGAAGCCAACCCCCAGCAGTACTTC.

This clonotype showed up just a few times. This chain links TRBV24-1 with TRBJ2-1; the D gene is possibly TRBD2 (6 bases). Trimming shortened V by 7 bases and J by 6 bases, and 18 bases separated the two germline ends. The germline gives CDR1 KGHDR, CDR2 SFDVKD. The CDR3 is 15 amino acids. The CDR3: CATRGNSGPSNEQFF. The CDR3 nucleotides are TGTGCCACCAGAGGGAATAGCGGCCCATCCAATGAGCAGTTCTTC.

This clonotype was found many times. The chain combines TRBV5-5 with TRBJ1-6; D is unresolved. Germline CDR1 and CDR2: SGHKS and YYEKEE (reference sequence). The CDR3 spans 16 residues. V was trimmed by 2 bases and J by 2 bases, leaving 11 bases between them. DNA for the CDR3: TGTGCCAGCAGCTTTAGGCGACAAGCCTATAATTCACCCCTCCACTTT. Its translation: CASSFRRQAYNSPLHF. Supplemented by reference TRBV5-5 and TRBJ1-6, the full variable domain reads DAGVTQSPTHLIKTRGQQVTLRCSPISGHKSVSWYQQVLGQGPQFIFQYYEKEERGRGNFPDRFSARQFPNYSSELNVNALLLGDSALYLCASSFRRQAYNSPLHFGNGTRLTVT.

This chain uses TRBV12-3 or TRBV12-4 with TRBJ2-3; no clear D gene. The CDR3 has 15 residues. Trimming left V 1 base short and J 2 bases short, with 10 bases between. The CDR3 spells CASSLGLVYTDTQYF. The CDR3 nucleotides are TGTGCCAGCAGTTTAGGGCTAGTTTACACAGATACGCAGTATTTT.

This clonotype was counted at least ten times. The J gene is TRBJ2-6, the V gene TRBV7-3, with TRBD1 matching 8 bases. The CDR3 extends over 19 amino acids. CDR1 is SGHTA, CDR2 FQGTGA, per germline. The trim removed 5 bases at V and 0 bases at J, leaving 12 bases unmatched. This CDR3 reads CASSPGQGWGPSGANVLTF. The CDR3, as DNA: TGTGCCAGCAGCCCCGGACAGGGTTGGGGTCCCTCTGGGGCCAACGTCCTGACTTTC.

The table lists this clonotype with many counts. This chain joins TRBV20-1 and TRBJ2-7; 11 positions match TRBD2. The germline gives CDR1 DFQATT, CDR2 SNEGSKA (reference sequence). The CDR3 has 13 residues. V lost 6 bases to trimming and J lost 3 bases; unmatched junction nucleotides: 4. The CDR3 spells CSARLAGRYEQYV. For the CDR3, the DNA is TGCAGTGCCCGACTAGCGGGGCGCTACGAGCAGTACGTC.

This chain joins TRBV7-6 and TRBJ2-2; no clear D gene. The CDR3 covers 13 residues. Germline-derived CDR1 and CDR2 are SGHVS and FNYEAQ. The V end lost 5 bases, the J end lost 8 bases, and 12 bases lay between the germline ends. The CDR3 DNA is TGTGCCAGCAGCCCCCAGAACGGAGGGGAGCTGTTTTTT. The encoded protein is CASSPQNGGELFF.

This chain uses TRBV4-3 with TRBJ2-3; D remains ambiguous. V was shortened by 2 bases and J by 1 base, with 13 bases between the two germline ends. CDR1 and CDR2 from the germline V gene are LGHNA and YSLEER. The CDR3 spans 16 residues. The CDR3 is CASSQLGFMGTDTQYF. For the CDR3, the DNA is TGCGCCAGCAGCCAACTAGGATTTATGGGCACAGATACGCAGTATTTT.

This clonotype occurred a few times. This rearrangement joins TRBV5-6 to TRBJ1-1, with 7 positions matching TRBD1. The CDR3 contains 13 residues. After removal of 3 bases from V and 5 bases from J, the junction contained 4 bases not matched to a gene. The V gene's germline CDR1 is SGHDT and CDR2 YYEEEE. Here the CDR3 DNA reads TGTGCCAGCAGCTCGACAGGGCGGACTGAAGCTTTCTTT. Residues: CASSSTGRTEAFF.

This clonotype was observed at least ten times. V gene TRBV7-3 combines with J gene TRBJ1-5, with D unresolved. Germline V lookup: CDR1 SGHTA, CDR2 FQGTGA. The CDR3 runs to 13 residues. Trimming took 5 bases from V and 7 from J, leaving 12 bases between them. CDR3 amino acids: CASSPRSGQPQHF. CDR3 nucleotide sequence: TGTGCCAGCAGCCCCCGGTCCGGACAGCCCCAGCATTTT.

This clonotype was picked up a small number of times. The J gene is TRBJ2-4, the V gene TRBV7-9; D not certain. The germline V and J ends were trimmed by 5 bases and 2 bases, with 7 bases remaining between them. The CDR3 covers 13 residues. In germline, CDR1 is SEHNR, CDR2 FQNEAQ (reference sequence). CDR3 sequence reads: CASSPESKNIQYF. In nucleotides, the CDR3 is TGTGCCAGCAGCCCAGAATCCAAAAACATTCAGTACTTC.

This clonotype occurred a few times. The J gene is TRBJ2-2, the V gene TRBV2; no reliable D call. The germline CDR1 and CDR2 sequences are SNHLY and FYNNEI. The V end lost 5 bases, the J end lost 6 bases, and 10 bases lay between the germline ends. This CDR3 contains 13 residues. CDR3 nucleotide sequence: TGTGCCAGCAGTCTGTATCGAGCCGGGGAGCTGTTTTTT. Protein product: CASSLYRAGELFF.

In its sample, this clonotype was seen a few times. The chain combines TRBV4-3 with TRBJ1-1; 7 nucleotides agree with TRBD1. Germline lookup yields CDR1 LGHNA and CDR2 YSLEER. V lost 1 base and J lost 0; bases outside the gene matches: 5. CDR3 length equals 16 residues. The chain's CDR3 is CASSQGNRGMNTEAFF. CDR3 coding DNA: TGCGCCAGCAGCCAAGGGAACAGGGGTATGAACACTGAAGCTTTCTTT.

In its sample, this clonotype was seen a few times. The V and J genes are TRBV24-1 and TRBJ2-1; D unresolved. In germline, CDR1 is KGHDR, CDR2 SFDVKD. The CDR3 has 15 residues. V lost 6 bases and J lost 0, with 11 bases in between. Here the CDR3 DNA reads TGTGCCACCAGTTTCGGGCCTCCCTCCTACAATGAGCAGTTCTTC. It encodes CATSFGPPSYNEQFF.

In the case of this clonotype: The missing conserved phenylalanine or tryptophan at the end of this CDR3 makes a read error likely. The chain uses TRBV12-3 or TRBV12-4 and TRBJ2-1; the D call may be TRBD1 or TRBD2 (7 bases each). V lost 6 bases and J lost 6, with 18 bases in between. The CDR3 has 15 residues. This CDR3 reads CASSRAGRGPNEQFS. The CDR3 nucleotides are TGTGCCAGCAGCCGGGCGGGGAGGGGGCCCAATGAGCAGTTCTCC.